The 32 T cell receptor delta chains presented below share a single source sample, sequenced in a study of γδ T cells in repeated Plasmodium falciparum infection. TCRdb fed the multiplex PCR reads into CATT to redo clone calling. The table has approximately 93,000 delta-chain clones, 0.98% seen once; the top ten hold around 9.6%. Flow sorting of PBMC yielded separate Vgamma9/Vdelta2+ and Vdelta2-negative gammadelta T cell populations for bulk repertoire analysis. What was sequenced was gamma-delta T cells from blood. These receptor sequences come from a pool of human donors (malaria-infected and uninfected, not separated).

The sample holds a few counts of this clone. TCRdb's listed protein matches a much larger clone and diverges from this DNA's translation at residue 9, likely through a read error; the protein shown comes from the DNA. The chain links TRDV2 to TRDJ1; D perhaps matches TRDD3 (6 bases). The J gene is not listed in TCRdb, so it was assigned here from a DNA match to germline. The CDR3 is 19 residues long. Looked up from germline, CDR1 is GEAIGNYY and CDR2 is EKD. V lost 0 bases and J 4 bases, leaving 26 bases between the germline ends. CDR3 coding DNA: TGTGCCTGTGACACCGGGGGGTACGGGGGGACCCCGGGGATCGATAAACTCATCTTT. It is translated as CACDTGGYGGTPGIDKLIF.

This clone came up a few times. This DNA's translation and the protein TCRdb lists, from a much larger clone, do not match at residue 15, likely due to a read error; the protein shown is translated from the DNA. This chain joins TRDV1 and TRDJ1, with D possibly matching TRDD2 (5 bases). There are 17 residues in the CDR3. CDR1 is TSWWSYY, CDR2 QGS, per germline. Trimming stripped 0 bases from V and 12 bases from J, with 26 bases between. The CDR3 DNA is TGTGCTCTTGGGGAACTCCTACGGTCGGAACTGTCTAGCAAATTCATCTTT. Translation: CALGELLRSELSSKFIF.

This clone was seen a handful of times. Since a far larger clone is one base different, this is likely a read error. Other DNA sequences of this sample code for an identical CDR3. The chain recombines TRDV1 with TRDJ1; 10 positions agree with TRDD3. In the absence of a J gene in TCRdb, the DNA was matched to germline to assign it here. CDR1 TSWWSYY and CDR2 QGS come from the germline V gene. With 6 bases clipped from V and 5 bases from J, the junction kept 30 bases outside the gene matches. The CDR3 runs 22 residues. Here the CDR3 reads CALGCRSYFKHWGIPATDKLIF. The CDR3 DNA follows: TGTGCTCTTGGATGCCGTTCCTACTTTAAACACTGGGGGATTCCGGCCACTGATAAACTCATCTTT.

Regarding this clone: The likely explanation is a read error, given a far larger clone one base away. This rearrangement joins TRDV1 to TRDJ1; 12 bases map to TRDD3. CDR3 length equals 32 residues. Germline values: CDR1 TSWWSYY, CDR2 QGS. CDR3 bases: TGTGCTCTTGGGACTCCAATACCCGGCCACTCCCGCACTACCCACTCCCGAGACTGGGGGATACCCCTGATTCGTTACACCGATAAACCCATCTTT. Its translation is CALGTPIPGHSRTTHSRDWGIPLIRYTDKPIF.

This clone was counted between two and nine times. A read error is the likely source, as a far larger clone sits one nucleotide away. Other DNA variants within this sample encode the same CDR3. No J gene was assigned, while the V gene was called as TRDV1; TRDD3, the table's D call, was not compared with the DNA. CDR3 length: 18 amino acids. Germline V lookup: CDR1 TSWWSYY, CDR2 QGS. The CDR3 DNA sequence: TGTGCTCTTGGGACTCTTAGAATAGGTGGTTGGGGGATACAACAACTCATTTTT. Translation gives CALGTLRIGGWGIQQLIF.

Concerning this clone: This DNA translates differently at residue 20 from the TCRdb protein, which is that of a much larger clone; a read error is likely, and the protein shown is the DNA's own translation. The V and J genes are TRDV1 and TRDJ1, with D possibly being TRDD2 or TRDD3 (9 bases each). CDR3 size: 23 residues. The germline gives CDR1 TSWWSYY, CDR2 QGS. CDR3 residues: CAFHTSFLRVLGDQLGDTDRLIF. The CDR3 DNA follows: TGTGCCTTCCATACCTCCTTCCTACGGGTACTGGGGGACCAGCTGGGGGACACCGATAGACTCATCTTT.

This clone has a handful of counts. One base away lies a much larger clone, so this may be a sequencing read error. No J gene call was made, and the V gene is TRDV1; the D call of TRDD3 is as the table states it, not checked on the DNA. This CDR3 comprises 21 residues. CDR1 TSWWSYY and CDR2 QGS come from the germline V gene. The CDR3 sequence is CALGELPLNGLPTTGGRKLTF. The CDR3 DNA reads TGTGCTCTTGGGGAACTCCCCCTCAATGGCCTTCCTACTACTGGGGGACGAAAACTCACCTTT.

Regarding this clone: A far larger clone differs by one base, so this is likely a read error. The same CDR3 arises from other DNA sequences in this sample as well. The genes are TRDV1 and TRDJ1, with 11 bases lining up with TRDD3. V trimming: 1 base; J trimming: 5 bases; junction bases outside the gene matches: 27. The CDR3 spans 23 residues. Germline lookup yields CDR1 TSWWSYY and CDR2 QGS. CDR3 loop: CALGEPGLSFSNWGIWRQDKLIF. Written as DNA, the CDR3 is TGTGCTCTTGGGGAACCTGGGCTATCTTTCTCAAACTGGGGGATATGGAGGCAAGATAAACTCATCTTT.

In the case of this clone: TCRdb's entry gives the protein of a much larger clone, which mismatches this DNA's translation at residue 11, likely from a read error; the protein reported here is translated from the DNA. This chain joins TRDV1 and TRDJ1; 7 nucleotides align to TRDD3. Here the J gene came from matching the DNA to germline, since TCRdb omits it. J was trimmed by 6 bases and V by 2 bases; bases with no gene match: 27. Germline values: CDR1 TSWWSYY, CDR2 QGS. This CDR3 is 21 amino acids long. The CDR3 DNA follows: TGTGCTCTTGGGGAAAAACGGCGTTGTTCTAGGGGATATGAAGGAACTTATAAACTCATCTTT. Amino acids: CALGEKRRCSRGYEGTYKLIF.

With regard to this clone: The TCRdb protein, from a much larger clone, departs from this DNA's translation at residue 12, likely by read error; the protein shown derives from the DNA. The V call is TRDV1, the J call TRDJ1; 7 positions match TRDD3. The J gene comes from matching the DNA to germline here; TCRdb lacks it. The CDR3 has 16 residues. The germline V gene encodes CDR1 TSWWSYY and CDR2 QGS. The CDR3 DNA is TGTGCTCTTGGGGAAGAGGCGGATACGTGCACCGGTAAACTCATCTTT. It specifies CALGEEADTCTGKLIF.

Details on this clone: A read error likely explains why the TCRdb protein, taken from a much larger clone, differs from this DNA's translation at residue 7; the protein shown is translated from the DNA. The rearrangement joins TRDV1 to TRDJ1, with 12 bases aligning to TRDD3. The J gene, left out of TCRdb, was set here by checking the DNA against germline. This CDR3 has 19 amino acids. Germline lookup yields CDR1 TSWWSYY and CDR2 QGS. Germline trimming cut 2 bases from V and 1 base from J; bases unmatched to any gene: 11. The CDR3 sequence: CALGECRTLGDTGTDKLIF. The CDR3 nucleotides are TGTGCTCTTGGGGAATGTCGAACACTGGGGGATACCGGCACCGATAAACTCATCTTT.

Turning to this clone: A far larger clone lies a single base away; this is likely a read error. This sample includes further DNA sequences coding for the same CDR3. The V gene is TRDV2, but the J gene lacks a call; the D call of TRDD3 is as the table states it, not checked on the DNA. CDR3 length equals 22 residues. Germline V gene sequence: CDR1 GEAIGNYY, CDR2 EKD. The CDR3 region is CACDREFGGGYPSSWDTRQMFF. CDR3 sequence (DNA): TGTGCCTGTGACAGAGAGTTTGGTGGGGGATACCCAAGCTCCTGGGACACCCGACAGATGTTCTTC.

At least ten counts were recorded for this clone. Given a far larger clone just one base away, this is likely a sequencing read error. The same CDR3 can be traced to other DNA sequences in this sample. This rearrangement joins TRDV2 to TRDJ1; maybe TRDD3 (6 bases). TCRdb gives no J gene; it was assigned here by matching the DNA to germline. CDR1 GEAIGNYY and CDR2 EKD come from the germline V gene. The CDR3 spans 15 residues. DNA for the CDR3: TGTGCCTGTGTGTTAAACTGGGCCTACACCGACAAACTCATCTTT. As protein: CACVLNWAYTDKLIF.

Only a few counts were recorded for this clone. A far larger clone is a single base away, which makes a read error likely. CDR3 residues: CALGELNAPLGYTDKLIF. CDR3 sequence (DNA): TGTGCTCTTGGGGAGCTCAACGCCCCCTTGGGATACACCGATAAACTCATCTTT. This chain links TRDV1 with TRDJ1, with D perhaps matching TRDD3 (5 bases). The J gene, missing from TCRdb, was assigned here through DNA to germline matching. V was clipped by 3 bases and J by 0 bases, with 20 bases between them. Per the germline V gene, CDR1 is TSWWSYY and CDR2 is QGS. The CDR3 has 18 amino acids.

This clone was detected ten times or more. A single base is all that separates this from a far larger clone, so a read error is likely. Other nucleotide sequences in the sample specify the same CDR3. This rearrangement joins TRDV1 to TRDJ1; D unclear. This CDR3 comprises 18 residues. The germline V gene has CDR1 TSWWSYY and CDR2 QGS. V lost 4 bases and J lost 5, with 26 bases in between. The CDR3: CALGVRWAPDVQADKLIF. The DNA for the CDR3 is TGTGCTCTTGGGGTCCGTTGGGCCCCGGATGTACAGGCTGATAAACTCATCTTT.

This clone was seen a handful of times. A read error is possible here, since a much larger clone lies one base away. This same CDR3 is encoded by further DNA sequences in the sample. V gene TRAV29/DV5 combines with J gene TRDJ1; 12 bases line up with TRDD3. The CDR3 is made up of 21 amino acids. The V gene end was trimmed by 0 bases and the J gene end by 3 bases; junction bases not matched to a gene: 21. CDR1 is NSMFDY, CDR2 ISSIKDK, per germline. The CDR3 DNA reads as TGTGCAGCAAGCGCTTTGTCCACCAACCAACTGGGGGATACTGGGTCCGATAAACTCATCTTT. Its protein product is CAASALSTNQLGDTGSDKLIF.

In this sample, this clone turned up a few times. TCRdb assigns this DNA the protein of a much larger clone, which departs from its translation at residue 9; this likely reflects a read error, and the protein shown comes from translating the DNA. V and J are TRDV1 and TRDJ1; TRDD2 is a possible D gene (5 bases). The J gene was not available in TCRdb and was assigned here by matching the DNA to germline segments. Trimming stripped 0 bases from V and 10 bases from J, with 30 bases between. The CDR3 totals 19 residues. Per germline, CDR1 TSWWSYY and CDR2 QGS. The CDR3 coding sequence is TGTGCTCTTGGGGAACTTCCTCCCGCCCTCATGCTTCCCGAGAGGGGACTCATCTTT. This translates into CALGELPPALMLPERGLIF.

About this clone: TCRdb's listed protein matches a much larger clone and diverges from this DNA's translation at residue 16, likely through a read error; the protein shown comes from the DNA. V is TRDV1 and J is TRDJ1; 9 bases are a match to TRDD3. Here the J gene was assigned by germline matching of the DNA, as TCRdb has none. V was clipped by 5 bases and J by 10 bases; unmatched bases: 26. The CDR3 extends over 19 amino acids. Germline CDR1 TSWWSYY, CDR2 QGS. This CDR3 is CALGNPRPLGDHGPCRLIF. The CDR3 DNA is TGTGCTCTTGGGAACCCGAGACCACTGGGGGACCATGGACCGTGTAGACTCATCTTT.

This clone was found a few times. The protein recorded in TCRdb matches a much larger clone and deviates from this DNA's translation at residue 5, suggesting a read error; the protein here is obtained by translating the DNA. CDR3: CAVEEFARRNYWGILRYTDKLIF. The CDR3 bases are TGTGCTGTGGAAGAGTTTGCGCGACGAAACTACTGGGGGATACTTAGGTACACCGATAAACTCATCTTT. The gene calls are TRAV36/DV7 and TRDJ1; 12 bases fit TRDD3. Germline assignment: CDR1 VTNFRS and CDR2 LTSSGIE (reference sequence). This CDR3 contains 23 residues. The V gene end was trimmed by 2 bases and the J gene end by 0 bases; junction bases not matched to a gene: 26.

This clone was observed a few times. Translating this DNA gives a protein that differs at residue 4 from the TCRdb one, which belongs to a much larger clone; a read error is likely, and the protein shown is this translation. The chain has TRDV2 and TRDJ3; D is ambiguous. The J gene is absent in TCRdb and was assigned here via DNA matching to germline. The CDR3 runs to 19 residues. The germline V gene encodes CDR1 GEAIGNYY and CDR2 EKD. The CDR3 protein is CACGTVQIESSWDTRQMFF. The CDR3 DNA is TGTGCCTGTGGCACCGTGCAAATCGAGAGCTCCTGGGACACCCGACAGATGTTTTTC.

This clone has just a few counts. This likely reflects a read error, since a far larger clone is one base away. Different DNA sequences within this sample yield the same CDR3. This chain connects TRDV2 to TRDJ1; perhaps D is TRDD2 or TRDD3 (6 bases each). V lost 5 bases and J 0 bases, leaving 24 bases between the germline ends. CDR1 is GEAIGNYY and CDR2 is EKD in the germline V gene. CDR3 length equals 18 residues. The CDR3 nucleotides are TGTGCCTGTGTATCCCTTCCGATTACCGGGGGAGACACCGATAAACTCATCTTT. Amino acid sequence: CACVSLPITGGDTDKLIF.

This clone was seen a handful of times. The mismatch at residue 18 between this DNA's translation and the TCRdb protein of a much larger clone likely reflects a read error; the protein shown is translated from the DNA. The CDR3 coding sequence is TGTGCCTGTGACCCCGGAGGCTACGACTGGGGGACCGGGTACACCGATAAACCCATCTTT. Translating it yields CACDPGGYDWGTGYTDKPIF. The V gene was identified as TRDV2, while no J gene was called; the DNA was not compared with TRDD3, the D call given in the table. The CDR3 spans 20 residues. The germline CDR1 and CDR2 sequences are GEAIGNYY and EKD.

To note about this clone: This likely traces to a read error, being one base from a far larger clone. Other DNA variants within this sample encode the same CDR3. This rearrangement joins TRDV1 to TRDJ1; tentative D call: TRDD3 (7 bases). TCRdb does not report a J gene; here it was assigned by matching the DNA to germline references. The germline CDR1 and CDR2 sequences are TSWWSYY and QGS. V shed 1 base and J shed 4 bases, with 52 bases lying between them. This CDR3 is 28 amino acids long. The CDR3 DNA follows: TGTGCTCTTGGGGAACGAAAGGATGAAAGGGGAAAGTCCCTACGTATTCCTAGGGGGGGATGGTCGGTCGATAAACTCATCTTT. Protein sequence: CALGERKDERGKSLRIPRGGWSVDKLIF.

This clone showed up just a few times. TCRdb's listed protein matches a much larger clone and diverges from this DNA's translation at residue 5, likely through a read error; the protein shown comes from the DNA. The chain couples TRDV2 to TRDJ1; 7 bases agree with TRDD3. TCRdb lists no J gene, so it was determined here by aligning the DNA to germline. The CDR3 consists of 16 residues. V gave up 3 bases and J gave up 0 bases; unmatched junction bases: 9. The V gene's germline CDR1 is GEAIGNYY and CDR2 EKD. In DNA, the CDR3 is TGTGCCTGTGACTCCTTGGGGGACCGGTACACCGATAAACTCATCTTT. Protein product: CACDSLGDRYTDKLIF.

On this clone itself: This DNA translates differently at residue 5 from the TCRdb protein, which is that of a much larger clone; a read error is likely, and the protein shown is the DNA's own translation. The chain carries TRDV2 and TRDJ1, with 10 bases matching TRDD3. Since TCRdb gives no J gene, matching the DNA to germline was used here to assign it. With V trimmed by 2 bases and J by 0 bases, 17 bases remained unmatched. The germline V gene encodes CDR1 GEAIGNYY and CDR2 EKD. This CDR3 is built from 20 residues. The CDR3 coding sequence is TGTGCCTGTGACATCAATTTTCCGGGGGATACGACTCCGTACACCGATAAACTCATCTTT. It specifies CACDINFPGDTTPYTDKLIF.

This clone was picked up a small number of times. This is likely an artifact of a read error, given a far larger clone one base away. Additional DNA sequences in this sample encode the identical CDR3. CDR3 in DNA: TGTGCTCTTGGGGAACTACCTCCTAATGGGGGATACAAGGATAAGCTCATCTTT. Protein: CALGELPPNGGYKDKLIF. J is TRDJ1 and V is TRDV1; 10 nucleotides agree with TRDD3. The germline gives CDR1 TSWWSYY, CDR2 QGS. This CDR3 region has 18 residues.

In its sample, this clone was seen many times. The translation of this DNA and the TCRdb protein of a much larger clone differ at residue 5, probably owing to a read error; the protein shown here is translated from the DNA. The rearrangement links TRDV1 to TRDJ1, with 11 bases matching TRDD3. The J segment lost 2 bases and the V segment lost 4 bases, leaving 18 bases of the junction unmatched. CDR1 and CDR2 (germline): TSWWSYY, QGS. The CDR3 runs to 20 residues. The CDR3 sequence: CALGVEGDYVGDTETDKLIF. CDR3 nucleotides: TGTGCTCTTGGGGTAGAAGGCGACTACGTGGGGGATACGGAGACCGATAAACTCATCTTT.

Turning to this clone: The protein held in TCRdb is that of a much larger clone and does not match this DNA's translation at residue 11, likely because of a read error; the protein shown is translated from the DNA. V gene TRDV1 combines with J gene TRDJ1; D tentatively fits TRDD2 or TRDD3 (9 bases each). As TCRdb names no J gene, one was assigned here on the basis of a DNA match to germline. Trimming shortened V by 4 bases and J by 0 bases, and 51 bases separated the two germline ends. The CDR3 is 28 amino acids. Germline lookup yields CDR1 TSWWSYY and CDR2 QGS. DNA of the CDR3: TGTGCTCTTGGGGCGCCCTTCCTACGTGCACGAGTGGCTCGAAACTCCTGGGGGATCCCTCCGTACACCGATAAACTCATCTTT. It encodes CALGAPFLRARVARNSWGIPPYTDKLIF.

This clone was detected a few times. Given a far larger clone just one base away, this is likely a sequencing read error. This same CDR3 is encoded by further DNA sequences in the sample. The V and J genes are TRDV2 and TRDJ1; a weak D match, TRDD2 (5 bases). The J gene, left out of TCRdb, was set here by checking the DNA against germline. Germline-derived CDR1 and CDR2 are GEAIGNYY and EKD. Deletions cut 4 bases from V and 0 bases from J, with 23 bases between. The CDR3 contains 18 residues. CDR3 sequence reads: CACDTTVPTSANTDKLIF. The CDR3 coding sequence is TGTGCCTGTGATACCACGGTCCCTACTTCGGCTAACACCGATAAACTCATCTTT.

Worth noting for this clone: A far larger clone differs by one base, so this is likely a read error. The same CDR3 can be traced to other DNA sequences in this sample. This chain uses TRDV1 with TRDJ1, with D possibly called TRDD2 or TRDD3 (6 bases each). The V end lost 1 base, the J end lost 5 bases, and 26 bases lay between the germline ends. The CDR3 contains 19 residues. CDR1 and CDR2 from the germline V gene are TSWWSYY and QGS. CDR3 nucleotide sequence: TGTGCTCTTGGGGAACGCGGCCTTCCCGGGGGACTCGCTACTGATAAACTCATCTTT. Protein: CALGERGLPGGLATDKLIF.

Comment on this clone: A far larger clone is off by one base, so a read error is likely. Other DNA sequences in the sample encode the same CDR3. The V gene is TRDV2; the J gene was not called; TRDD3, the table's D call, was not compared with the DNA. The CDR3 is 21 residues long. Per the germline V gene, CDR1 is GEAIGNYY and CDR2 is EKD. DNA for the CDR3: TGTGCCTGTGACACAAGGGTGCTGGGGGAATCCAGCTCCTGGGACACCCGACAAATGTTTTTC. Protein: CACDTRVLGESSSWDTRQMFF.

This clone was seen a handful of times. With a far larger clone one base away, a read error is the likely cause. The sample has other DNA sequences that encode this CDR3 too. The chain employs TRDV1 and TRDJ1, with a tentative D call TRDD2 (6 bases). TCRdb is silent on the J gene; assignment here came from matching the DNA to germline. The germline V gene has CDR1 TSWWSYY and CDR2 QGS. The CDR3 consists of 19 residues. In DNA, the CDR3 is TGTGCCCTTGGGGAACTTCCTCCCTCCCTCATGCTTCCCGAGAGGGGACTCATCTTT. This gives the protein CALGELPPSLMLPERGLIF.